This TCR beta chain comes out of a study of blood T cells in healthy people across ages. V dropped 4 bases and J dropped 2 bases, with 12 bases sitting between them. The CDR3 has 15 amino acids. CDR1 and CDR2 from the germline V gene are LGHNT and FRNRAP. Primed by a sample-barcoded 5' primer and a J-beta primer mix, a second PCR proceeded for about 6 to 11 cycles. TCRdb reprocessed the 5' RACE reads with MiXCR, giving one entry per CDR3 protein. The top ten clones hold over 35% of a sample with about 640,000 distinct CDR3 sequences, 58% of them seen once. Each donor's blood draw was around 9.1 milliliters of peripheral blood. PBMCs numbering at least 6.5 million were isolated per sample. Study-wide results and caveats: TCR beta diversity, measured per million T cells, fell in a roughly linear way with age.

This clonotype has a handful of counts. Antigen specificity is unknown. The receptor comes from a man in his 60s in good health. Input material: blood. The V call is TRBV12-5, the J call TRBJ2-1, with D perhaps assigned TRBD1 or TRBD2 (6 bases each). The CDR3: CASGWRGDPYNEQFF. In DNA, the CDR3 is TGTGCTAGTGGTTGGAGGGGGGATCCCTACAATGAGCAGTTCTTC.